Presented here are 18 T cell receptor beta chains from one specimen sequenced in a study of blood T cell repertoires in COVID-19. Data came from immunoSEQ multiplex PCR; TCRdb stores just in-frame clones and leaves some out. The sample records some 250,000 clones, roughly 80% being singletons. The specimen was peripheral blood. Receptor source: a woman aged 55-75 years with active or convalescent COVID-19.

This clone appeared a single time. The chain is built from TRBV5-6 and TRBJ1-2; a weak D match, TRBD1 (5 bases). The CDR3 runs to 11 residues. Germline loops: CDR1 SGHDT, CDR2 YYEEEE. V gave up 4 bases and J gave up 7 bases, with 8 bases separating them. This CDR3 is CASSRDSGYTF. CDR3 in DNA: TGTGCCAGCAGCCGGGACTCTGGCTACACCTTC.

The chain is built from TRBV5-6 and TRBJ1-6, with D possibly being TRBD1 (5 bases). CDR1 is SGHDT, CDR2 YYEEEE, per germline. Deletions cut 3 bases from V and 7 bases from J, with 14 bases between. This CDR3 comprises 15 residues. Written as DNA, the CDR3 is TGTGCCAGCAGCTCCTGGACACCTGCCAATTCACCCCTCCACTTT. Its protein is CASSSWTPANSPLHF.

J is TRBJ1-5 and V is TRBV10-3, with D tentatively TRBD1 (5 bases). This CDR3 comprises 13 residues. Germline V gives CDR1 ENHRY, CDR2 SYGVKD. The V gene lost 11 bases and the J gene lost 6 bases, with 17 bases spanning the gap. The CDR3 bases are TGTGCCTCGGGGGACGGGGGTGGTCAGCCCCAGCATTTT. It yields the protein CASGDGGGQPQHF.

Regarding this clone: An end of the junction does not agree with germline; a read error may underlie this. The chain couples TRBV5-1 to TRBJ2-7; 7 bases are shared with TRBD1. CDR3 length equals 13 residues. Germline CDR1 SGHRS, CDR2 YFSETQ. This CDR3 reads CASSLVGQGDDFF. CDR3 DNA: TGCGCCAGCAGCTTGGTGGGCCAGGGGGATGACTTCTTC.

The chain links TRBV27 to TRBJ2-7, with D unclear. This CDR3 is 12 amino acids long. V shed 4 bases and J shed 3 bases, with 7 bases lying between them. Germline V lookup: CDR1 MNHEY, CDR2 SMNVEV (reference sequence). The CDR3 nucleotides are TGTGCCAGCAGTTCCAGTTTCTACGAGCAGTACTTC. It codes for CASSSSFYEQYF.

The chain combines TRBV4-3 with TRBJ2-1; 7 bases map to TRBD1. The CDR3 covers 13 residues. Germline values: CDR1 LGHNA, CDR2 YSLEER. Trimming removed 2 bases from V and 7 bases from J; junction bases left unmatched: 2. In nucleotides, the CDR3 is TGCGCCAGCAGCCAACTACAGGGGAATGAGCAGTTCTTC. It codes for CASSQLQGNEQFF.

The chain employs TRBV29-1 and TRBJ1-5; 8 bases are shared with TRBD1. Germline CDR1 SQVTM, CDR2 ANQGSEA. This CDR3 region has 14 residues. V shed 6 bases, J shed 0 bases, and the junction held 4 bases outside the gene matches. DNA of the CDR3: TGCAGCGTCCGGACAGGGAATAGCAATCAGCCCCAGCATTTT. This codes for CSVRTGNSNQPQHF.

The chain has TRBV5-6 and TRBJ1-2, with a weak D call TRBD1 (5 bases). The V and J ends lost 0 bases and 4 bases respectively, with 10 bases between them. The V gene's germline CDR1 is SGHDT and CDR2 YYEEEE. The CDR3 contains 14 residues. The CDR3 sequence: CASSLEGAGYGYTF. The CDR3 DNA reads TGTGCCAGCAGCTTGGAAGGGGCAGGCTATGGCTACACCTTC.

The rearrangement joins TRBV27 to TRBJ1-2; 12 positions agree with TRBD1. Trimming cost V 6 bases and J 8 bases; bases outside gene matches: 13. CDR3 length equals 16 residues. Germline V gene data show CDR1 as MNHEY and CDR2 as SMNVEV (reference sequence). The chain's CDR3 is CASRTSNRDRGQGYTF. The CDR3 DNA reads as TGTGCCAGCAGGACATCGAACCGGGACAGGGGGCAGGGCTACACCTTC.

DNA of the CDR3: TGCGCCAGCAGCTTCGGAGGGAAACAAGGAAACAATGAGCAGTTCTTC. Its protein product is CASSFGGKQGNNEQFF. This rearrangement joins TRBV5-1 to TRBJ2-1, with D possibly TRBD2 on 6 matching bases. This CDR3 spans 16 amino acids. Trimming shortened V by 2 bases and J by 5 bases, and 17 bases separated the two germline ends. Per germline, CDR1 SGHRS and CDR2 YFSETQ.

The table lists this clone with a count of one. This sequence joins TRBV30 and TRBJ1-1; D perhaps matches TRBD1 (6 bases). V was shortened by 2 bases and J by 0 bases, with 10 bases between the two germline ends. The germline V gene encodes CDR1 GTSNPN and CDR2 SVGIG (reference sequence). The CDR3 extends over 14 amino acids. The CDR3 DNA sequence: TGTGCCTGGAGTAAGGGACACCTGAACACTGAAGCTTTCTTT. This gives the protein CAWSKGHLNTEAFF. The full variable domain, its missing parts supplied by reference TRBV30 and TRBJ1-1, is SQTIHQWPATLVQPVGSPLSLECTVEGTSNPNLYWYRQAAGRGLQLLFYSVGIGQISSEVPQNLSASRPQDRQFILSSKKLLLSDSGFYLCAWSKGHLNTEAFFGQGTRLTVV.

The V gene is TRBV5-4, the J gene TRBJ2-7; TRBD1 aligns across 10 bases. CDR1 and CDR2 from the germline V gene are SGHNT and YYREEE (reference sequence). The ends lost 1 base at V and 6 bases at J; junction bases unmatched: 7. This CDR3 region has 15 residues. The CDR3 nucleotides read TGTGCCAGCAGCTTGAGGGACAGGGGAATTAGCGAGCAGTACTTC. It is translated as CASSLRDRGISEQYF.

This clone was seen just once. V usage is TRBV5-6 and J usage is TRBJ2-1; no reliable D call. The CDR3 runs to 13 residues. Per germline, CDR1 SGHDT and CDR2 YYEEEE. The germline V and J ends were trimmed by 2 bases and 7 bases, with 10 bases remaining between them. CDR3 DNA: TGTGCCAGCAGCTTCCAACTACGGAATGAGCAGTTCTTC. Amino acids: CASSFQLRNEQFF.

V gene TRBV9 combines with J gene TRBJ2-7; 8 nucleotides match TRBD2. The CDR3 covers 15 residues. Per the germline V gene, CDR1 is SGDLS and CDR2 is YYNGEE. Trimming removed 5 bases from V and 6 bases from J; junction bases left unmatched: 13. Here the CDR3 reads CASSSPYGGAGEQYF. The CDR3 nucleotides read TGTGCCAGCAGTTCCCCATACGGGGGGGCAGGCGAGCAGTACTTC.

V gene TRBV30 combines with J gene TRBJ2-7, with D maybe TRBD2 (6 bases). The length of the CDR3 is 14 residues. The ends were cut back, 2 bases at V and 0 bases at J, with 11 bases in the middle. Germline loops: CDR1 GTSNPN, CDR2 SVGIG (reference sequence). CDR3 region: CAWSNGGSSYEQYF. The CDR3 coding sequence is TGTGCCTGGAGTAACGGGGGTAGCTCCTACGAGCAGTACTTC.

J is TRBJ2-3 and V is TRBV13; 9 bases are a match to TRBD2. Germline CDR1 PRHDT, CDR2 FYEKMQ (reference sequence). J gave up 4 bases and V 2 bases, and 4 bases lay outside the gene matches. The CDR3 runs to 15 residues. This chain's CDR3 is CASSLWGGGADTQYF. The CDR3 bases are TGTGCCAGCAGCTTATGGGGCGGGGGGGCAGATACGCAGTATTTT.

The chain has TRBV9 and TRBJ2-5; TRBD2 might be the D (5 bases). Deletions cut 4 bases from V and 5 bases from J, with 15 bases between. Per the germline V gene, CDR1 is SGDLS and CDR2 is YYNGEE. The CDR3 extends over 14 amino acids. CDR3 residues: CASSPHRGPETQYF. The CDR3 nucleotides read TGTGCCAGCAGCCCCCACCGGGGTCCGGAGACCCAGTACTTC.

This clone was seen once. The chain joins TRBV5-1 to TRBJ2-1; 7 bases agree with TRBD1. CDR3 length: 16 amino acids. Germline V CDR1 and CDR2: SGHRS, YFSETQ. Trimming removed 3 bases from V and 6 bases from J; junction bases left unmatched: 12. In nucleotides, the CDR3 is TGCGCCAGCAGCTACGGACAGGTACCACTACCCAATGAGCAGTTCTTC. This sequence encodes CASSYGQVPLPNEQFF.